This paragraph covers one T cell receptor beta chain sequence. The data originate from a study of CD8+CD57+ T cells in acquired aplastic anemia. Study-wide context: Quantities of DNA derived from sorted CD4+ and CD8+ cells averaged 3.2 ug.

Patients who underwent sequencing had shown CD8+CD57+ cell expansion by flow cytometry. Each patient carried a diagnosis of severe acquired aplastic anemia. Germline V gene sequence: CDR1 SGHTA, CDR2 FQGNSA. Trimming shortened V by 7 bases and J by 2 bases, and 12 bases separated the two germline ends. The CDR3 has 14 residues. Researchers used genomic DNA as the template to profile TCR beta VDJ and CDR3. TCRdb reprocessed the reads via MiXCR and lists one record per CDR3 protein. The profile covers just over 200,000 distinct CDR3 sequences, with roughly two thirds appearing a single time and around three fifths taken by the ten largest.

The chain combines TRBV7-2 with TRBJ1-5; D is ambiguous. The clonotype originates from a human donor with aplastic anemia. The sequencing input was sorted CD4+, CD8+, or CD8+CD57+ T cells (not recorded which) from PBMCs. The CDR3 spells CASTSTAGNQPQHF. CDR3 DNA sequence: TGTGCCAGCACCTCGACGGCTGGCAATCAGCCCCAGCATTTT.